This T cell receptor beta chain was profiled in a study of Ad26.COV2.S vaccination and SARS-CoV-2 variants. Turning to the study itself: Once or twice, 56 days apart, Ad26.COV2.S was delivered intramuscularly.

Treatment indicated: roughly 18 received Ad26.COV2.S at low or high dose, single or two shots; a few received placebo; per-sample allocation not given. Sample collection was performed on day 63 after the first vaccine or placebo injection. Cohort 1b enrolled adults aged 18-55 years in Boston. Data came from immunoSEQ multiplex PCR; TCRdb stores just in-frame clones and leaves some out. The data show some 270,000 clones, around nine tenths seen once. The clonotype comes from a person between 18 and 59 years old who received the Ad26.COV2.S COVID-19 vaccine or a placebo. Sequences were derived from peripheral blood, sampled in a trial of Ad26.COV2.S vaccine versus placebo.

CDR3 residues: CASSIVASGLNEQFF. Here the CDR3 DNA reads TGTGCCAGTAGTATAGTAGCTAGCGGCCTCAATGAGCAGTTCTTC. This chain links TRBV19 with TRBJ2-1; the match to TRBD2 covers 7 bases. CDR1 and CDR2 (germline): LNHDA, SQIVND (reference sequence). CDR3 length equals 15 residues. Germline trimming cut 1 base from V and 6 bases from J; bases unmatched to any gene: 6.